Below, 22 T cell receptor beta chains from the same sample are listed, as sequenced in a study of technical replicates of blood from a handful of donors. Method: immunoSEQ multiplex PCR; TCRdb's copy keeps in-frame clones and lacks some. The profile shows roughly 65,000 clones, 88% of them singletons. The material sequenced was PBMCs. Every receptor here comes from a human donor in good health. Some clones in this sample may be carry-over from other donors' samples.

The V and J genes are TRBV7-7 and TRBJ2-5, with 13 bases matching TRBD2. V lost 5 bases, J lost 5 bases, and 5 bases stayed unmatched. The CDR3 sequence is 15 residues long. Germline CDR1 and CDR2: SSHAT and FNYEAQ (reference sequence). The CDR3: CASSIGTSGTETQYF. The CDR3 DNA sequence: TGTGCCAGCAGCATCGGGACTAGCGGGACGGAGACCCAGTACTTC. The full variable domain, with the rest looked up from reference TRBV7-7 and TRBJ2-5, is GAGVSQSPRYKVTKRGQDVTLRCDPISSHATLYWYQQALGQGPEFLTYFNYEAQPDKSGLPSDRFSAERPEGSISTLTIQRTEQRDSAMYRCASSIGTSGTETQYFGPGTRLLVL.

The V and J genes are TRBV9 and TRBJ2-1; D may be TRBD2 (5 bases). Germline assignment: CDR1 SGDLS and CDR2 YYNGEE. This CDR3 is 15 amino acids long. V was shortened by 4 bases and J by 0 bases, with 11 bases between the two germline ends. The CDR3 nucleotides read TGTGCCAGCAGCCCGAGGGTTAGCTCCTACAATGAGCAGTTCTTC. It yields the protein CASSPRVSSYNEQFF.

This chain links TRBV5-6 with TRBJ2-1; D is unresolved. Germline CDR1 SGHDT, CDR2 YYEEEE. The CDR3 has 11 amino acids. The V gene lost 2 bases and the J gene lost 8 bases, with 5 bases spanning the gap. This chain's CDR3 is CASSFSYEQFF. The CDR3 DNA follows: TGTGCCAGCAGCTTTTCGTATGAGCAGTTCTTC.

V gene TRBV23-1 combines with J gene TRBJ2-3; a possible D gene is TRBD1 (5 bases). TRBV23-1 is placed among ORFs of uncertain function. V was clipped by 7 bases and J by 1 base, with 9 bases between them. This CDR3 has 13 residues. CDR3 in amino acids: CASTQGGTDTQYF. CDR3 in DNA: TGCGCCAGCACCCAAGGGGGCACAGATACGCAGTATTTT.

The chain combines TRBV14 with TRBJ1-1; 7 positions match TRBD1. J gave up 1 base and V 2 bases, and 10 bases lay outside the gene matches. In germline, CDR1 is SGHDN, CDR2 FVKESK. The CDR3 consists of 17 residues. The CDR3 reads CASSQLKPGQRNTEAFF. In DNA form, the CDR3 reads TGTGCCAGCAGCCAATTAAAACCGGGACAGAGGAACACTGAAGCTTTCTTT. Variable domain in full (rest from reference TRBV14 and TRBJ1-1): EAGVTQFPSHSVIEKGQTVTLRCDPISGHDNLYWYRRVMGKEIKFLLHFVKESKQDESGMPNNRFLAERTGGTYSTLKVQPAELEDSGVYFCASSQLKPGQRNTEAFFGQGTRLTVV.

The genes are TRBV5-8 and TRBJ2-7; TRBD1 matches 9 bases. CDR3 length equals 12 residues. Germline loops: CDR1 SGHTS, CDR2 YDEGEE. V was pared by 4 bases and J by 6 bases, with 2 bases of the junction left unmatched. The CDR3 region is CASSADRGEQYF. For the CDR3, the DNA is TGTGCCAGCAGCGCGGACAGGGGCGAGCAGTACTTC. Drawing the rest from reference TRBV5-8 and TRBJ2-7, the complete variable domain is EAGVTQSPTHLIKTRGQQATLRCSPISGHTSVYWYQQALGLGLQFLLWYDEGEERNRGNFPPRFSGRQFPNYSSELNVNALELEDSALYLCASSADRGEQYFGPGTRLTVT.

CDR3 region: CASSQDWRGGETQYF. The DNA for the CDR3 is TGCGCCAGCAGCCAAGATTGGAGGGGCGGTGAGACCCAGTACTTC. The rearrangement uses TRBV4-3 and TRBJ2-5; D is perhaps TRBD2 (6 bases). Germline V lookup: CDR1 LGHNA, CDR2 YSLEER. This CDR3 spans 15 amino acids. The V gene lost 0 bases and the J gene lost 5 bases, with 13 bases spanning the gap.

The V gene is TRBV4-1, the J gene TRBJ1-3; 8 nucleotides match TRBD1. The CDR3 extends over 17 amino acids. Germline CDR1 and CDR2: MGHRA and YSYEKL. The V gene end was trimmed by 1 base and the J gene end by 3 bases; junction bases not matched to a gene: 8. For the CDR3, the DNA is TGCGCCAGCAGCCAAGGGGCTGGGACAGGCAGTGGAAACACCATATATTTT. Encoded protein: CASSQGAGTGSGNTIYF.

The chain joins TRBV6-5 to TRBJ2-1; D possibly corresponds to TRBD2 (6 bases). The ends were cut back, 0 bases at V and 5 bases at J, with 8 bases in the middle. The CDR3 loop spans 14 amino acids. The germline gives CDR1 MNHEY, CDR2 SVGAGI. CDR3 in DNA: TGTGCCAGCAGTTACTCGCGGGGTAACAATGAGCAGTTCTTC. It specifies CASSYSRGNNEQFF.

The V and J genes are TRBV7-6 and TRBJ2-4; 8 bases map to TRBD1. With 5 bases clipped from V and 6 bases from J, the junction kept 12 bases outside the gene matches. Per the germline V gene, CDR1 is SGHVS and CDR2 is FNYEAQ. This CDR3 region has 16 residues. CDR3 amino acids: CASSQGQGGMLNIQYF. CDR3 bases: TGTGCCAGCAGCCAAGGACAGGGCGGTATGCTAAACATTCAGTACTTC.

This clone was recorded only once. This sequence joins TRBV5-1 and TRBJ2-5, with 7 bases matching TRBD2. CDR3 length: 16 amino acids. The germline V gene encodes CDR1 SGHRS and CDR2 YFSETQ. J gave up 4 bases and V 0 bases, and 9 bases lay outside the gene matches. In nucleotides, the CDR3 is TGCGCCAGCAGCTTGGCGTCTAGCGGTTTGAGAGAGACCCAGTACTTC. Protein product: CASSLASSGLRETQYF. The entire variable domain, with the rest obtained from reference TRBV5-1 and TRBJ2-5, is as follows: KAGVTQTPRYLIKTRGQQVTLSCSPISGHRSVSWYQQTPGQGLQFLFEYFSETQRNKGNFPGRFSGRQFSNSRSEMNVSTLELGDSALYLCASSLASSGLRETQYFGPGTRLLVL.

The J gene is TRBJ2-2, the V gene TRBV7-6; 9 nucleotides line up with TRBD2. Trimming at V came to 4 bases and at J to 0 bases, leaving 3 bases not matched to a gene. CDR1 and CDR2 (germline): SGHVS, FNYEAQ. The CDR3 runs 16 residues. CDR3 DNA sequence: TGTGCCAGCAGCTCCATAGCGGGGGCGAACACCGGGGAGCTGTTTTTT. It is translated as CASSSIAGANTGELFF.

This clone has a single count. The rearrangement joins TRBV6-5 to TRBJ1-1; D gene uncertain. This CDR3 comprises 15 residues. Germline V gene lookup returns CDR1 MNHEY and CDR2 SVGAGI. Trimming pared 4 bases from V and 1 base from J, leaving 13 bases between. CDR3 sequence: CASSLGSGGNTEAFF. The CDR3 DNA follows: TGTGCCAGCAGTTTGGGCAGCGGAGGGAACACTGAAGCTTTCTTT.

This clone has only one observation. This CDR3 reads CASSADRGLSGELFF. CDR3 in DNA: TGTGCCAGCAGCGCGGACAGGGGGCTTTCCGGGGAGCTGTTTTTT. This chain connects TRBV5-5 to TRBJ2-2; 11 bases match TRBD1. CDR1 and CDR2 (germline): SGHKS, YYEKEE (reference sequence). The CDR3 loop spans 15 amino acids. The V gene end was trimmed by 4 bases and the J gene end by 6 bases; junction bases not matched to a gene: 5.

J is TRBJ1-1 and V is TRBV28; no clear D. The ends were cut back, 6 bases at V and 5 bases at J, with 7 bases in the middle. The germline V gene has CDR1 MDHEN and CDR2 SYDVKM. The CDR3 totals 11 residues. The CDR3 spells CASSLRTEAFF. The CDR3, as DNA: TGTGCCAGCAGCTTGAGGACTGAAGCTTTCTTT.

The chain carries TRBV7-2 and TRBJ2-7; 10 bases align to TRBD2. The CDR3 consists of 16 residues. V trimming: 0 bases; J trimming: 5 bases; junction bases outside the gene matches: 7. Germline assignment: CDR1 SGHTA and CDR2 FQGNSA. CDR3 in amino acids: CASSLAKRGGPDEQYF. The CDR3 DNA is TGTGCCAGCAGCTTAGCCAAGCGGGGGGGCCCGGACGAGCAGTACTTC. The variable domain in full, with the rest retrieved from reference TRBV7-2 and TRBJ2-7, is GAGVSQSPSNKVTEKGKDVELRCDPISGHTALYWYRQSLGQGLEFLIYFQGNSAPDKSGLPSDRFSAERTGGSVSTLTIQRTQQEDSAVYLCASSLAKRGGPDEQYFGPGTRLTVT.

The chain has TRBV7-2 and TRBJ1-2; D remains unclear. The CDR3 is 15 residues long. Trimming shortened V by 1 base and J by 0 bases, and 9 bases separated the two germline ends. CDR1 is SGHTA and CDR2 is FQGNSA in the germline V gene. The CDR3 spells CASSLGSTTNYGYTF. The DNA of the CDR3 is TGTGCCAGCAGCTTAGGTAGCACAACTAACTATGGCTACACCTTC.

The count of this clone is one. The chain joins TRBV9 to TRBJ1-2; 7 positions match TRBD1. With 1 base clipped from V and 2 bases from J, the junction kept 8 bases outside the gene matches. CDR3 length: 16 residues. The germline gives CDR1 SGDLS, CDR2 YYNGEE. The CDR3 reads CASSVSSGGENYGYTF. The CDR3 coding sequence is TGTGCCAGCAGCGTAAGTTCAGGGGGAGAGAACTATGGCTACACCTTC.

CDR3 sequence: CASSQALAGEAFF. The CDR3 DNA sequence: TGCGCCAGCAGCCAAGCCCTTGCAGGTGAAGCTTTCTTT. J is TRBJ1-1 and V is TRBV4-3, with unresolved D. The V gene's germline CDR1 is LGHNA and CDR2 YSLEER. CDR3 length equals 13 residues. Trimming took off 1 base at V and 7 bases at J, with 10 bases between the two ends.

This chain connects TRBV7-2 to TRBJ1-1; D is perhaps TRBD1 (5 bases). From germline, CDR1 is SGHTA and CDR2 FQGNSA. V lost 2 bases and J 5 bases, leaving 12 bases between the germline ends. The CDR3 runs 14 residues. DNA of the CDR3: TGTGCCAGCAGCTTACTTGGGAAGGGGACTGAAGCTTTCTTT. Translated, it gives CASSLLGKGTEAFF.

Relative to its sample, this clone is medium-sized. The chain combines TRBV25-1 with TRBJ1-2; D may be TRBD1 (6 bases). Germline V lookup: CDR1 MGHDK, CDR2 SYGVNS. V was pared by 4 bases and J by 8 bases, with 11 bases between. The CDR3 spans 12 residues. The CDR3 DNA follows: TGTGCCAGCAGTGGGACAGTACAAGGCTACACCTTC. Translated: CASSGTVQGYTF.

The genes are TRBV11-2 and TRBJ1-2; 7 nucleotides align to TRBD1. The CDR3 loop spans 15 amino acids. Germline assignment: CDR1 SGHAT and CDR2 FQNNGV. Losses at the gene ends were 5 bases for V and 2 bases for J; bases not matched to a gene: 8. CDR3 residues: CASSPVSGGNYGYTF. As DNA, the CDR3 is TGTGCCAGCAGCCCTGTATCAGGGGGGAACTATGGCTACACCTTC.